These 13 T cell receptor beta chains were sequenced from one sample in a study of cytomegalovirus exposure and HLA in healthy donors. This PCR relied on a set of 60 Vbeta primers and 13 Jbeta primers. TCRdb keeps only in-frame clones here, not all; method: immunoSEQ multiplex PCR. The repertoire holds approximately 190,000 clones, with roughly 80% as singletons. The sequencing input was PBMCs. These receptors were collected from a man aged 35-49 years in good health and CMV-seropositive.

The V and J genes are TRBV5-4 and TRBJ2-5, with 16 bases that match TRBD2. V lost 5 bases and J lost 4; bases outside the gene matches: 8. Germline CDR1 reads SGHNT; CDR2 reads YYREEE (reference sequence). The CDR3 is made up of 17 amino acids. The CDR3 region is CASRPGTSGGARETQYF. Written as DNA, the CDR3 is TGTGCCAGCAGACCCGGGACTAGCGGGGGGGCCAGAGAGACCCAGTACTTC.

The gene calls are TRBV4-3 and TRBJ1-4; the match to TRBD1 covers 7 bases. Germline V gene data show CDR1 as LGHNA and CDR2 as YSLEER. This CDR3 is 16 amino acids long. The V and J ends lost 4 bases and 13 bases, in that order; junction bases with no gene match: 18. DNA of the CDR3: TGCGCCAGCAGCCCAGGACAGGACTCATTTAGGATGGGACTGTTTTTT. It encodes CASSPGQDSFRMGLFF.

The chain recombines TRBV2 with TRBJ1-1; unclear D gene. V lost 4 bases and J lost 5, with 14 bases in between. The length of the CDR3 is 14 residues. Germline CDR1 is SNHLY and CDR2 is FYNNEI. The CDR3 DNA sequence: TGTGCCAGCAGTGTGCGGGGAAGTCGTACTGAAGCTTTCTTT. It yields the protein CASSVRGSRTEAFF.

The V gene is TRBV18, the J gene TRBJ1-2; D call uncertain. From germline, CDR1 is KGHSH and CDR2 LQKENI. The V gene lost 3 bases and the J gene lost 4 bases, with 15 bases spanning the gap. CDR3 size: 15 residues. CDR3 amino acids: CASSPERSGSYGYTF. For the CDR3, the DNA is TGTGCCAGCTCACCGGAAAGATCGGGATCCTATGGCTACACCTTC.

J is TRBJ2-7 and V is TRBV11-2; 9 bases are shared with TRBD2. The V and J ends lost 0 bases and 5 bases, in that order; junction bases with no gene match: 8. The CDR3 is made up of 16 amino acids. Germline V CDR1 and CDR2: SGHAT, FQNNGV. CDR3 coding DNA: TGTGCCAGCAGCTTAGAGCGGCTAGCGGGGACCCACGAGCAGTACTTC. This translates into CASSLERLAGTHEQYF. The full variable domain, with the rest looked up from reference TRBV11-2 and TRBJ2-7, is EAGVAQSPRYKIIEKRQSVAFWCNPISGHATLYWYQQILGQGPKLLIQFQNNGVVDDSQLPKDRFSAERLKGVDSTLKIQPAKLEDSAVYLCASSLERLAGTHEQYFGPGTRLTVT.

The chain recombines TRBV15 with TRBJ2-7, with a weak D call TRBD2 (5 bases). Trimming pared 5 bases from V and 5 bases from J, leaving 10 bases between. Germline CDR1 LNHNV, CDR2 YYDKDF (reference sequence). The length of the CDR3 is 12 residues. DNA of the CDR3: TGTGCCACCAGCTACGACGGGGACGAGCAGTACTTC. Its translation: CATSYDGDEQYF.

There are a few counts of this clone. This same CDR3 is encoded by further DNA sequences in the sample. The J gene is TRBJ1-5, the V gene TRBV5-1, with TRBD1 matching over 11 bases. Germline-derived CDR1 and CDR2 are SGHRS and YFSETQ. V was pared by 0 bases and J by 5 bases, with 1 base of the junction left unmatched. This CDR3 is built from 15 residues. The CDR3 sequence: CASSLGDRGDQPQHF. The CDR3 region has the DNA TGCGCCAGCAGCTTGGGGGACAGGGGGGATCAGCCCCAGCATTTT.

The sample holds one count of this clone. The rearrangement links TRBV6-5 to TRBJ2-7; D possibly corresponds to TRBD1 (6 bases). CDR1 and CDR2 from the germline V gene are MNHEY and SVGAGI. The V end was cut by 6 bases, the J end by 6 bases, with 9 bases between. The CDR3 is 11 amino acids. The CDR3 DNA follows: TGTGCCAGCAGCTCAGGGGTCGAGCAGTACTTC. Protein: CASSSGVEQYF.

V is TRBV18 and J is TRBJ2-1; 8 bases map to TRBD1. This CDR3 comprises 13 residues. V was pared by 5 bases and J by 7 bases, with 4 bases of the junction left unmatched. Germline CDR1 KGHSH, CDR2 LQKENI. The CDR3 loop is CASSSDRGNEQFF. In DNA, the CDR3 is TGTGCCAGCTCATCAGACAGGGGAAATGAGCAGTTCTTC.

The chain carries TRBV9 and TRBJ2-1; TRBD2 is a possible D gene (7 bases). V was shortened by 0 bases and J by 8 bases, with 18 bases between the two germline ends. This CDR3 has 16 residues. From germline, CDR1 is SGDLS and CDR2 YYNGEE. The CDR3 is CASSVDGGHITDEQFF. DNA of the CDR3: TGTGCCAGCAGCGTAGACGGGGGGCATATAACCGATGAGCAGTTCTTC. Using reference TRBV9 and TRBJ2-1 for the parts outside the CDR3, the full variable domain is DSGVTQTPKHLITATGQRVTLRCSPRSGDLSVYWYQQSLDQGLQFLIQYYNGEERAKGNILERFSAQQFPDLHSELNLSSLELGDSALYFCASSVDGGHITDEQFFGPGTRLTVL.

This clone turned up a few times. The CDR3 loop is CASSIGTGVTKNIQYF. As DNA, the CDR3 is TGTGCCAGTAGTATAGGTACAGGGGTGACCAAAAACATTCAGTACTTC. The rearrangement joins TRBV19 to TRBJ2-4, with TRBD1 matching 7 bases. CDR3 length: 16 amino acids. Germline values: CDR1 LNHDA, CDR2 SQIVND (reference sequence). J was trimmed by 2 bases and V by 1 base; bases with no gene match: 5.

This clone has more than one count but fewer than ten. This chain joins TRBV5-6 and TRBJ2-7, with TRBD2 matching over 7 bases. The CDR3 runs 14 residues. CDR1 and CDR2 (germline): SGHDT, YYEEEE. V lost 1 base, J lost 4 bases, and 5 bases stayed unmatched. This CDR3 is CASSLPSGAYEQYF. CDR3 nucleotide sequence: TGTGCCAGCAGCTTGCCCAGCGGGGCATACGAGCAGTACTTC.

A single count supports this clone. The same CDR3 arises from other DNA sequences in this sample as well. The chain recombines TRBV5-8 with TRBJ1-1; D remains ambiguous. The CDR3 is made up of 13 amino acids. The V gene lost 1 base and the J gene lost 1 base, with 5 bases spanning the gap. Germline V gene lookup returns CDR1 SGHTS and CDR2 YDEGEE. CDR3 residues: CASSLTENTEAFF. The CDR3 DNA reads as TGTGCCAGCAGCTTGACTGAGAACACTGAAGCTTTCTTT.